Following are 28 T cell receptor beta chains from one sample sequenced in a study of OX40 agonist ivuxolimab in advanced cancers. Some clones are missing from TCRdb's copy, which holds only in-frame ones; the method was immunoSEQ multiplex PCR. This table holds about 150,000 clones, about nine tenths found once. The input for sequencing was CD4+ or CD8+ T cells sorted from blood, taken in a trial of the OX40 agonist ivuxolimab. The receptors come from an adult with an advanced solid tumor such as melanoma, head and neck, liver or kidney cancer.

The genes are TRBV7-9 and TRBJ1-1; tentatively, D is TRBD1 (5 bases). Trimming pared 2 bases from V and 1 base from J, leaving 14 bases between. In germline, CDR1 is SEHNR, CDR2 FQNEAQ (reference sequence). This CDR3 comprises 16 residues. Written as DNA, the CDR3 is TGTGCCAGCAGCTTAAAGTTACGGGGGGAGAACACTGAAGCTTTCTTT. It translates to CASSLKLRGENTEAFF.

The J gene is TRBJ2-7, the V gene TRBV19; a weak D match, TRBD1 (6 bases). With 3 bases removed from V and 1 base from J, the gap between germline ends came to 13 bases. CDR1 LNHDA and CDR2 SQIVND come from the germline V gene (reference sequence). This CDR3 contains 15 residues. The CDR3 spells CASSISTGSSYEQYF. The DNA for the CDR3 is TGTGCCAGTAGTATTTCAACAGGGTCGTCCTACGAGCAGTACTTC.

V gene TRBV30 combines with J gene TRBJ1-4; D uncertain. CDR1 is GTSNPN and CDR2 is SVGIG in the germline V gene (reference sequence). V lost 1 base and J lost 0, with 6 bases in between. This CDR3 region has 14 residues. For the CDR3, the DNA is TGTGCCTGGAGTGATATTGCAACTAATGAAAAACTGTTTTTT. It encodes CAWSDIATNEKLFF.

The CDR3 reads CASSSYSGQGSNEKLFF. The CDR3, as DNA: TGTGCCAGCAGCTCTTACTCGGGACAGGGCTCTAATGAAAAACTGTTTTTT. The V and J genes are TRBV5-6 and TRBJ1-4, with 9 bases lining up with TRBD1. Germline lookup yields CDR1 SGHDT and CDR2 YYEEEE. Trimming took 3 bases from V and 3 from J; bases not matched to a gene: 9. The CDR3 loop spans 17 amino acids.

In this sample, this clone turned up once. One junction end does not reproduce the germline sequence, and a read error may be involved. The rearrangement uses TRBV7-3 and TRBJ2-1, with 11 nucleotides matching TRBD2. CDR1 is SGHTA, CDR2 FQGTGA, per germline. CDR3 length: 19 amino acids. The CDR3 sequence is CAGSLVSGTSGARYNEQFF. The CDR3 nucleotides are TGTGCCGGCAGCTTAGTTAGTGGGACTAGCGGAGCCAGGTACAATGAGCAGTTCTTC.

The CDR3 DNA reads TGTGCTAGTGGTTTGGTACAAACGCAGTCCGGCAATCAGCCCCAGCATTTT. Translation: CASGLVQTQSGNQPQHF. The V and J genes are TRBV12-5 and TRBJ1-5; D uncertain. The CDR3 totals 17 residues. Germline-derived CDR1 and CDR2 are LGHNT and FRNRAP. Trimming removed 0 bases from V and 2 bases from J, with 14 bases in between.

The CDR3 loop reads CASSPSQESGELFF. The CDR3 nucleotides are TGTGCCAGCTCACCTTCCCAGGAAAGCGGGGAGCTGTTTTTT. The V call is TRBV18, the J call TRBJ2-2; unclear D gene. Per the germline V gene, CDR1 is KGHSH and CDR2 is LQKENI. The CDR3 is 14 amino acids. Trimming cost V 3 bases and J 7 bases, with 12 bases left between them.

V and J are TRBV19 and TRBJ2-2; 10 bases fit TRBD1. The CDR3 loop spans 15 amino acids. Looked up from germline, CDR1 is LNHDA and CDR2 is SQIVND (reference sequence). V was clipped by 6 bases and J by 0 bases; unmatched bases: 1. The CDR3 DNA reads as TGTGCCAGTAGGGGGACAGGGGCGAACACCGGGGAGCTGTTTTTT. Encoded protein: CASRGTGANTGELFF.

This chain connects TRBV19 to TRBJ2-1; 7 bases are a match to TRBD2. With 3 bases clipped from V and 6 bases from J, the junction kept 11 bases outside the gene matches. Germline V gives CDR1 LNHDA, CDR2 SQIVND (reference sequence). The CDR3 totals 16 residues. The CDR3 sequence is CASSIQRGPRGNEQFF. The DNA for the CDR3 is TGTGCCAGTAGTATCCAGCGGGGCCCCCGCGGCAATGAGCAGTTCTTC.

J is TRBJ1-4 and V is TRBV18; possible D gene TRBD1, 5 bases. Germline V lookup: CDR1 KGHSH, CDR2 LQKENI. V dropped 3 bases and J dropped 4 bases, with 9 bases sitting between them. This CDR3 has 14 amino acids. For the CDR3, the DNA is TGTGCCAGCTCACCCCGGGACCTTAATGAAAAACTGTTTTTT. Protein sequence: CASSPRDLNEKLFF.

This clone was picked up one time. The junction differs from germline at one of its ends, possibly a read error. The chain uses TRBV6-5 and TRBJ2-1; TRBD1 matches 10 bases. The CDR3 extends over 14 amino acids. CDR1 is MNHEY, CDR2 SVGAGI, per germline. This CDR3 is CASREGQGHNEQFF. For the CDR3, the DNA is TGCGCCAGCAGGGAGGGACAGGGGCACAATGAGCAGTTCTTC.

The gene calls are TRBV18 and TRBJ1-2; D gene uncertain. Germline V gene lookup returns CDR1 KGHSH and CDR2 LQKENI. The length of the CDR3 is 14 residues. V was clipped by 3 bases and J by 4 bases, with 12 bases between them. The CDR3: CASSPVQTFYGYTF. CDR3 DNA sequence: TGTGCCAGCTCACCTGTGCAGACTTTCTATGGCTACACCTTC.

The chain uses TRBV7-9 and TRBJ2-2, with 7 bases lining up with TRBD2. Germline V gives CDR1 SEHNR, CDR2 FQNEAQ (reference sequence). The CDR3 runs to 13 residues. With 8 bases clipped from V and 8 bases from J, the junction kept 8 bases outside the gene matches. The CDR3 DNA sequence: TGTGCCAGCCCTTATGCGGGAGAGGGGGAGCTGTTTTTT. Encoded protein: CASPYAGEGELFF.

The chain combines TRBV5-4 with TRBJ1-1; D is undetermined. The CDR3 length is 14 residues. Germline values: CDR1 SGHNT, CDR2 YYREEE (reference sequence). V dropped 0 bases and J dropped 7 bases, with 13 bases sitting between them. The chain's CDR3 is CASSLDVTTFEAFF. The CDR3 DNA sequence: TGTGCCAGCAGCTTGGACGTGACGACCTTTGAAGCTTTCTTT.

This clone has just a few counts. This sequence joins TRBV7-8 and TRBJ1-2; TRBD1 matches at 10 bases. CDR1 and CDR2 (germline): SGHVS, FQNEAQ. The length of the CDR3 is 14 residues. The J segment lost 8 bases and the V segment lost 4 bases, leaving 7 bases of the junction unmatched. The CDR3 spells CASSSGQGVRGYTF. CDR3 sequence (DNA): TGTGCCAGCAGCTCCGGACAGGGGGTTCGAGGCTACACCTTC.

V gene TRBV30 combines with J gene TRBJ2-3; 11 bases agree with TRBD2. The V and J ends lost 6 bases and 0 bases, in that order; junction bases with no gene match: 8. The germline gives CDR1 GTSNPN, CDR2 SVGIG (reference sequence). This CDR3 comprises 16 residues. The CDR3 region is CACPMGTSGSTDTQYF. CDR3 sequence (DNA): TGTGCCTGTCCCATGGGGACTAGCGGTAGCACAGATACGCAGTATTTT.

This chain uses TRBV27 with TRBJ2-2; D gene uncertain. This CDR3 contains 14 residues. Germline assignment: CDR1 MNHEY and CDR2 SMNVEV (reference sequence). Trimming stripped 7 bases from V and 1 base from J, with 10 bases between. The CDR3 protein is CASILTGNTGELFF. Written as DNA, the CDR3 is TGTGCCAGCATCTTAACGGGGAACACCGGGGAGCTGTTTTTT.

The chain links TRBV4-3 to TRBJ2-3, with 7 bases that match TRBD2. V shed 1 base and J 2 bases; nucleotides not matched to a gene: 6. Germline V gene lookup returns CDR1 LGHNA and CDR2 YSLEER. This CDR3 region has 16 residues. The CDR3 DNA follows: TGCGCCAGCAGCCAAGGGAACAGCGGGAACACAGATACGCAGTATTTT. Its protein product is CASSQGNSGNTDTQYF.

The V call is TRBV6-1, the J call TRBJ1-3; D is ambiguous. V lost 3 bases to trimming and J lost 0 bases, with 9 bases between them. There are 15 residues in the CDR3. From germline, CDR1 is MNHNS and CDR2 SASEGT. CDR3 nucleotide sequence: TGTGCCAGCAGTGACAGTACCAACTCTGGAAACACCATATATTTT. Its protein product is CASSDSTNSGNTIYF.

The CDR3 sequence: CAISGQSYEQYF. DNA of the CDR3: TGTGCCATCAGTGGACAGTCCTACGAGCAGTACTTC. V is TRBV10-3 and J is TRBJ2-7, with D possibly matching TRBD1 (5 bases). Trimming took 4 bases from V and 1 from J, leaving 5 bases between them. The CDR3 is 12 amino acids. Germline CDR1 reads ENHRY; CDR2 reads SYGVKD.

This chain joins TRBV5-6 and TRBJ1-5, with unresolved D. V lost 4 bases and J lost 4, with 15 bases in between. CDR1 is SGHDT and CDR2 is YYEEEE in the germline V gene. The CDR3 contains 15 residues. The chain's CDR3 is CASSPGSGRNQPQHF. CDR3 coding DNA: TGTGCCAGCAGCCCCGGCTCAGGTCGGAATCAGCCCCAGCATTTT.

The chain joins TRBV6-5 to TRBJ1-5; a possible D gene is TRBD1 (5 bases). CDR1 MNHEY and CDR2 SVGAGI come from the germline V gene. The germline V and J ends were trimmed by 5 bases and 0 bases, with 11 bases remaining between them. The CDR3 sequence is 15 residues long. CDR3 sequence (DNA): TGTGCCAGCAGTGCCCAGGGACCTAGCAATCAGCCCCAGCATTTT. It codes for CASSAQGPSNQPQHF.

This chain links TRBV29-1 with TRBJ2-5, with D possibly matching TRBD2 (6 bases). CDR1 is SQVTM, CDR2 ANQGSEA, per germline. The ends were cut back, 4 bases at V and 5 bases at J, with 14 bases in the middle. This CDR3 comprises 13 residues. The CDR3 DNA reads TGCAGCGTTGCCGCGGGCGCGGGGGAGACCCAGTACTTC. It yields the protein CSVAAGAGETQYF.

About this clone: The germline gene is not matched at one end of the junction; a read error may be the cause. The chain has TRBV7-7 and TRBJ2-7; D unresolved. The CDR3 covers 14 residues. Germline CDR1 and CDR2: SSHAT and FNYEAQ (reference sequence). The CDR3 region is CASSLGGTSYEQYF. CDR3 nucleotide sequence: TGTGCTAGCAGCTTAGGCGGTACCTCCTACGAGCAGTACTTC.

This sequence joins TRBV18 and TRBJ2-7; D is possibly TRBD1 or TRBD2 (5 bases each). The CDR3 is made up of 14 amino acids. V was cut by 4 bases and J by 5 bases, with 15 bases left in between. Per germline, CDR1 KGHSH and CDR2 LQKENI. The CDR3 region has the DNA TGTGCCAGCTCACTGGTGGGGGAGTCCCACGAGCAGTACTTC. The encoded protein is CASSLVGESHEQYF.

The chain couples TRBV27 to TRBJ2-1; D gene ambiguous. The CDR3 runs 12 residues. V shed 4 bases and J shed 15 bases, with 16 bases lying between them. The germline gives CDR1 MNHEY, CDR2 SMNVEV (reference sequence). The CDR3 coding sequence is TGTGCCAGCAGTTCCGATCAATTCCGGTTGTTCTTC. Residues: CASSSDQFRLFF.

This clone occurred once. The chain has TRBV6-1 and TRBJ1-5; D is perhaps TRBD1 (5 bases). The CDR3 totals 15 residues. CDR1 and CDR2 from the germline V gene are MNHNS and SASEGT. V was cut by 4 bases and J by 7 bases, with 17 bases left in between. CDR3 protein: CASSARLQRGQPQHF. CDR3 DNA sequence: TGTGCCAGCAGTGCTCGGTTGCAGAGGGGCCAGCCCCAGCATTTT.

The V gene is TRBV28, the J gene TRBJ2-1; weak D call: TRBD2 (6 bases). The germline V gene has CDR1 MDHEN and CDR2 SYDVKM. The CDR3 contains 16 residues. V lost 6 bases and J lost 2, with 17 bases in between. Here the CDR3 DNA reads TGTGCCAGCAGCCCGGGCGGGGTCGGTCCCTACAATGAGCAGTTCTTC. Amino acid sequence: CASSPGGVGPYNEQFF. The entire variable domain, with the rest obtained from reference TRBV28 and TRBJ2-1, is as follows: DVKVTQSSRYLVKRTGEKVFLECVQDMDHENMFWYRQDPGLGLRLIYFSYDVKMKEKGDIPEGYSVSREKKERFSLILESASTNQTSMYLCASSPGGVGPYNEQFFGPGTRLTVL.